The next 17 T cell receptor beta chains were all read from a single sample in a study of blood T cell repertoires in COVID-19. Assay: immunoSEQ multiplex PCR; the TCRdb copy retains only in-frame clones and omits some. Altogether 200,000 to 250,000 clones are present, about 91% being singletons, with the ten largest covering about 4.8%. Material for sequencing was peripheral blood. The receptor source for this set is a woman in her thirties or forties with acute or convalescent COVID-19.

The V call is TRBV2, the J call TRBJ1-5; the D is unclear. CDR1 and CDR2 from the germline V gene are SNHLY and FYNNEI. Trimming took off 4 bases at V and 3 bases at J, with 7 bases between the two ends. This CDR3 is 13 amino acids long. CDR3: CASSGLINQPQHF. Here the CDR3 DNA reads TGTGCCAGCAGTGGACTGATCAATCAGCCCCAGCATTTT.

The V gene is TRBV7-9, the J gene TRBJ2-7, with 11 nucleotides matching TRBD1. Unmatched junction bases numbered 6, after V lost 5 bases and J lost 3 bases. The V gene's germline CDR1 is SEHNR and CDR2 FQNEAQ (reference sequence). There are 15 residues in the CDR3. The CDR3 sequence is CASSPGQGEIYEQYV. The CDR3 nucleotides read TGTGCCAGCAGCCCGGGACAGGGGGAGATCTACGAGCAGTACGTC.

This chain connects TRBV9 to TRBJ1-1; 8 positions match TRBD1. The CDR3 consists of 15 residues. V was clipped by 1 base and J by 4 bases; unmatched bases: 6. In germline, CDR1 is SGDLS, CDR2 YYNGEE. CDR3 loop: CASSVTTGGSTEAFF. The CDR3 DNA reads TGTGCCAGCAGCGTAACAACAGGGGGAAGCACTGAAGCTTTCTTT.

This chain joins TRBV6-5 and TRBJ1-6; 8 bases map to TRBD1. The trim removed 2 bases at V and 7 bases at J, leaving 4 bases unmatched. The CDR3 sequence is 15 residues long. Germline CDR1 reads MNHEY; CDR2 reads SVGAGI. The CDR3 nucleotides read TGTGCCAGCAGTTACAGCGGACAGGGAAATTCACCCCTCCACTTT. Its protein product is CASSYSGQGNSPLHF.

The rearrangement uses TRBV24-1 and TRBJ1-1; D not resolved. The V and J ends lost 10 bases and 1 base respectively, with 18 bases between them. Per germline, CDR1 KGHDR and CDR2 SFDVKD. The CDR3 runs 15 residues. The chain's CDR3 is CATMSSWEGNTEAFF. The CDR3 DNA follows: TGTGCCACTATGAGTTCTTGGGAGGGGAACACTGAAGCTTTCTTT.

This clone was detected once. V gene TRBV9 combines with J gene TRBJ1-5, with a possible D match to TRBD1 (6 bases). Germline lookup yields CDR1 SGDLS and CDR2 YYNGEE. V gave up 0 bases and J gave up 3 bases, with 7 bases separating them. CDR3 length: 14 residues. Here the CDR3 reads CASSVGDNNQPQHF. CDR3 coding DNA: TGTGCCAGCAGCGTAGGGGACAACAATCAGCCCCAGCATTTT. The whole variable domain, remainder taken from reference TRBV9 and TRBJ1-5, is DSGVTQTPKHLITATGQRVTLRCSPRSGDLSVYWYQQSLDQGLQFLIQYYNGEERAKGNILERFSAQQFPDLHSELNLSSLELGDSALYFCASSVGDNNQPQHFGDGTRLSIL.

This clone was counted between two and nine times. The chain uses TRBV28 and TRBJ1-2, with 8 bases identical to TRBD1. V was clipped by 6 bases and J by 5 bases; unmatched bases: 5. The CDR3 has 13 amino acids. Germline V gene lookup returns CDR1 MDHEN and CDR2 SYDVKM. CDR3 nucleotides: TGTGCCAGCAGGGGGGACAGGAGATATGGCTACACCTTC. Translating gives CASRGDRRYGYTF.

V and J are TRBV24-1 and TRBJ2-3, with D perhaps matching TRBD2 (6 bases). Germline CDR1 reads KGHDR; CDR2 reads SFDVKD. This CDR3 region has 13 residues. The V end was cut by 8 bases, the J end by 6 bases, with 14 bases between. CDR3 protein: CATIGPGRDTQYF. The CDR3 nucleotides read TGTGCCACCATTGGGCCTGGGAGGGATACGCAGTATTTT.

The genes are TRBV5-1 and TRBJ1-3, with a weak D call TRBD1 (5 bases). The CDR3 has 13 residues. The V gene's germline CDR1 is SGHRS and CDR2 YFSETQ. Trimming cost V 0 bases and J 9 bases, with 10 bases left between them. The CDR3 DNA reads as TGCGCCAGCAGCTTGGAAGGGGTGGGCACCATATATTTT. Amino acids: CASSLEGVGTIYF.

This chain links TRBV10-3 with TRBJ1-2; tentative D call: TRBD1 (6 bases). CDR1 ENHRY and CDR2 SYGVKD come from the germline V gene. Trimming took off 2 bases at V and 0 bases at J, with 10 bases between the two ends. The CDR3 totals 15 residues. The CDR3: CAISERQATNYGYTF. DNA of the CDR3: TGTGCCATCAGTGAGAGACAGGCTACTAACTATGGCTACACCTTC.

This sequence joins TRBV7-9 and TRBJ1-2; D is undetermined. V was cut by 0 bases and J by 4 bases, with 3 bases left in between. The CDR3 is 12 residues long. CDR1 and CDR2 (germline): SEHNR, FQNEAQ (reference sequence). The CDR3 is CASSLALYGYTF. DNA of the CDR3: TGTGCCAGCAGCTTAGCCCTCTATGGCTACACCTTC.

In its sample, this clone was seen a few times. This chain uses TRBV15 with TRBJ1-2, with D unresolved. The CDR3 spans 15 residues. The germline CDR1 and CDR2 sequences are LNHNV and YYDKDF (reference sequence). The V and J ends lost 4 bases and 6 bases respectively, with 18 bases between them. The DNA of the CDR3 is TGTGCCACCAGCACTTTAGGAGTCTTGAGGGATGGCTACACCTTC. Encoded protein: CATSTLGVLRDGYTF.

The V call is TRBV10-3, the J call TRBJ1-2; 8 bases are a match to TRBD1. The CDR3 sequence is 13 residues long. Germline-derived CDR1 and CDR2 are ENHRY and SYGVKD. The junction had 10 bases not matched to a gene; V was cut back by 4 bases and J by 12 bases. The CDR3: CAISVGQVSPHTF. CDR3 bases: TGTGCCATCAGTGTGGGACAGGTCTCCCCGCACACCTTC.

This chain connects TRBV5-6 to TRBJ2-5, with 8 bases matching TRBD1. Germline CDR1 is SGHDT and CDR2 is YYEEEE. The junction had 15 bases not matched to a gene; V was cut back by 2 bases and J by 3 bases. CDR3 length: 18 amino acids. The chain's CDR3 is CASSLPGGKGSQKETQYF. As DNA, the CDR3 is TGTGCCAGCAGCTTACCAGGGGGCAAGGGGTCTCAAAAAGAGACCCAGTACTTC. The whole variable domain, filled in from reference TRBV5-6 and TRBJ2-5, reads DAGVTQSPTHLIKTRGQQVTLRCSPKSGHDTVSWYQQALGQGPQFIFQYYEEEERQRGNFPDRFSGHQFPNYSSELNVNALLLGDSALYLCASSLPGGKGSQKETQYFGPGTRLLVL.

The CDR3 protein is CASSLLGRVDEAFF. The CDR3 DNA reads TGCGCCAGCAGCTTGTTAGGGAGGGTTGATGAAGCTTTCTTT. This chain uses TRBV5-1 with TRBJ1-1; D call uncertain. Germline values: CDR1 SGHRS, CDR2 YFSETQ. CDR3 length: 14 residues. V lost 1 base and J 7 bases, leaving 14 bases between the germline ends.

The V call is TRBV5-5, the J call TRBJ1-5; 10 bases map to TRBD1. The CDR3 is made up of 15 amino acids. Germline assignment: CDR1 SGHKS and CDR2 YYEKEE (reference sequence). V trimming: 5 bases; J trimming: 6 bases; junction bases outside the gene matches: 8. The chain's CDR3 is CASRTSGTGAQPQHF. CDR3 nucleotide sequence: TGTGCCAGCAGAACCTCCGGGACAGGGGCTCAGCCCCAGCATTTT.

The chain carries TRBV9 and TRBJ2-5; maybe TRBD1 (5 bases). The germline V gene has CDR1 SGDLS and CDR2 YYNGEE. This CDR3 comprises 17 residues. V was cut by 0 bases and J by 2 bases, with 17 bases left in between. CDR3 loop: CASSVAWGRSQQETQYF. The CDR3 region has the DNA TGTGCCAGCAGCGTAGCCTGGGGCAGGAGCCAACAAGAGACCCAGTACTTC.